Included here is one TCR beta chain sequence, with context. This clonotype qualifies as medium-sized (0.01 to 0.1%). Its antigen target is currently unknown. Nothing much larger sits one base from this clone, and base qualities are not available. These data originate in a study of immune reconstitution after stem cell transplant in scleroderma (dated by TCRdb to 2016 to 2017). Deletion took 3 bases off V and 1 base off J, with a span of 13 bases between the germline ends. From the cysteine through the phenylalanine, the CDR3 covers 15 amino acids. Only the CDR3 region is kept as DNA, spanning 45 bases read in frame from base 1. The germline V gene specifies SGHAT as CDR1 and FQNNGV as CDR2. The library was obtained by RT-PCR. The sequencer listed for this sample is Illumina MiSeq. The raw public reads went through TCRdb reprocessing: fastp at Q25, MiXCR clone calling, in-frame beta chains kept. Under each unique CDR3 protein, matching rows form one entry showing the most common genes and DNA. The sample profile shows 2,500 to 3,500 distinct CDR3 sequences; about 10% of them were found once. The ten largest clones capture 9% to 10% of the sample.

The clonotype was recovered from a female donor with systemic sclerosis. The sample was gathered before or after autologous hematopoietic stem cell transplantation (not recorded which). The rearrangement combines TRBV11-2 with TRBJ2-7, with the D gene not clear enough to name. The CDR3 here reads CASSLQNSDSYEQYF. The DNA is TGTGCCAGCAGCTTGCAAAACAGCGATTCCTACGAGCAGTACTTC.